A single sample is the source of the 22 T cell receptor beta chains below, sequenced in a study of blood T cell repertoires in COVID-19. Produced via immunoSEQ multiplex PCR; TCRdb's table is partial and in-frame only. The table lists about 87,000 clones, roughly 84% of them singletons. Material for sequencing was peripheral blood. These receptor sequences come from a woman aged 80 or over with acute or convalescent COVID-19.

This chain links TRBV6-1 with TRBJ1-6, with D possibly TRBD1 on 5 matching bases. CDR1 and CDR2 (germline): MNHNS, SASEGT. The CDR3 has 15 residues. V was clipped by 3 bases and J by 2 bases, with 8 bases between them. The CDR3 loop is CASSDREAYNSPLHF. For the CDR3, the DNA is TGTGCCAGCAGTGACAGGGAGGCCTATAATTCACCCCTCCACTTT.

In DNA form, the CDR3 reads TGTGCCAGTAGTACTCTAGCAGCAGATACGCAGTATTTT. It specifies CASSTLAADTQYF. The rearrangement links TRBV19 to TRBJ2-3; D is perhaps TRBD2 (5 bases). The germline CDR1 and CDR2 sequences are LNHDA and SQIVND (reference sequence). The CDR3 is made up of 13 amino acids. Deletions cut 4 bases from V and 4 bases from J, with 9 bases between.

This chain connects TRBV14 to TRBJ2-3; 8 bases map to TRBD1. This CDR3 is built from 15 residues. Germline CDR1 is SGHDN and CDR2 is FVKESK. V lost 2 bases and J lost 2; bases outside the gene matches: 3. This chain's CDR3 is CASSQWTGPTDTQYF. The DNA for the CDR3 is TGTGCCAGCAGCCAATGGACAGGGCCCACAGATACGCAGTATTTT. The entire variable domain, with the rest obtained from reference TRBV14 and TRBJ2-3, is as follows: EAGVTQFPSHSVIEKGQTVTLRCDPISGHDNLYWYRRVMGKEIKFLLHFVKESKQDESGMPNNRFLAERTGGTYSTLKVQPAELEDSGVYFCASSQWTGPTDTQYFGPGTRLTVL.

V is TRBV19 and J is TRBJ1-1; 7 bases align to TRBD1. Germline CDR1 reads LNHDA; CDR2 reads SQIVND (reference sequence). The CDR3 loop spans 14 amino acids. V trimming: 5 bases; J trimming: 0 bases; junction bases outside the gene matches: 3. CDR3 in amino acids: CASSVQGVNTEAFF. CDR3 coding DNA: TGTGCCAGTAGTGTCCAGGGGGTGAACACTGAAGCTTTCTTT.

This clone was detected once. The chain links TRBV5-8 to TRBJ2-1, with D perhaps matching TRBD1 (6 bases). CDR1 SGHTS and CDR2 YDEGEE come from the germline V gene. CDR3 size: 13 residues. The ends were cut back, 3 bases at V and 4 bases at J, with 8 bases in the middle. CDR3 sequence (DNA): TGTGCCAGCAGCTCGGACAGTTACAATGAGCAGTTCTTC. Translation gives CASSSDSYNEQFF. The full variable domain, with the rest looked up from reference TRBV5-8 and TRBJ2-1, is EAGVTQSPTHLIKTRGQQATLRCSPISGHTSVYWYQQALGLGLQFLLWYDEGEERNRGNFPPRFSGRQFPNYSSELNVNALELEDSALYLCASSSDSYNEQFFGPGTRLTVL.

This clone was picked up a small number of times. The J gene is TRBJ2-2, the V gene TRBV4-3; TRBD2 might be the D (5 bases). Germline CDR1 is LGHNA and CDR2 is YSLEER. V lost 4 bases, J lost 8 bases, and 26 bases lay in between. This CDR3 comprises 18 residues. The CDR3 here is CASSPEGGLAPSEGELFF. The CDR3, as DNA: TGCGCCAGCAGCCCAGAGGGCGGGCTAGCCCCCAGTGAGGGGGAGCTGTTTTTT.

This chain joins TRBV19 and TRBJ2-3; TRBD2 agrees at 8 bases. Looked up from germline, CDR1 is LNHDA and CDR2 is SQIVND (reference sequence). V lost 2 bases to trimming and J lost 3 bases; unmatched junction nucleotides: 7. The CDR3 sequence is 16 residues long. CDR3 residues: CASSILTGGPTDTQYF. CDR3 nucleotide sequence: TGTGCCAGTAGTATATTGACGGGAGGGCCAACAGATACGCAGTATTTT.

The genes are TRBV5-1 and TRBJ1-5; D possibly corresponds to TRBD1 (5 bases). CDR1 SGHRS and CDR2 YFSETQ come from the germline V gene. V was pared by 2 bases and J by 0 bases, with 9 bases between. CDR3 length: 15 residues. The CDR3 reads CASSFGGYSNQPQHF. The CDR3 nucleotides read TGCGCCAGCAGCTTCGGGGGTTATAGCAATCAGCCCCAGCATTTT.

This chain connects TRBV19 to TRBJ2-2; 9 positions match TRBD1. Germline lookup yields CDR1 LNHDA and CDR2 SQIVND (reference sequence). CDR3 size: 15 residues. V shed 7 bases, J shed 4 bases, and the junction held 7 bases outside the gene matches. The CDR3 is CASKAGTGITGELFF. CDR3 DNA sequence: TGTGCCAGTAAAGCCGGGACAGGGATCACCGGGGAGCTGTTTTTT. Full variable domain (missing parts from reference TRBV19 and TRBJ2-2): DGGITQSPKYLFRKEGQNVTLSCEQNLNHDAMYWYRQDPGQGLRLIYYSQIVNDFQKGDIAEGYSVSREKKESFPLTVTSAQKNPTAFYLCASKAGTGITGELFFGEGSRLTVL.

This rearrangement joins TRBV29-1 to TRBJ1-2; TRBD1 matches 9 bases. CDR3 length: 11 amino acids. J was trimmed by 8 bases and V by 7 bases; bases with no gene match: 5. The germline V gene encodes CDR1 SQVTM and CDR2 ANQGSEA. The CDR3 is CSGGTGKGYTF. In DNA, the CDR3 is TGCAGCGGAGGGACAGGGAAGGGCTACACCTTC.

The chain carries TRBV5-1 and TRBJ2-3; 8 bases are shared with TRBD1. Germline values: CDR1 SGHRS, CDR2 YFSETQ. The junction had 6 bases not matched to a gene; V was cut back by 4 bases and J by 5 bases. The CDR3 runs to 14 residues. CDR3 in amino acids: CASSLRQGQDTQYF. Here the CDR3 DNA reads TGCGCCAGCAGCCTACGACAGGGGCAAGATACGCAGTATTTT. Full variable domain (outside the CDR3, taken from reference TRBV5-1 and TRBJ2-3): KAGVTQTPRYLIKTRGQQVTLSCSPISGHRSVSWYQQTPGQGLQFLFEYFSETQRNKGNFPGRFSGRQFSNSRSEMNVSTLELGDSALYLCASSLRQGQDTQYFGPGTRLTVL.

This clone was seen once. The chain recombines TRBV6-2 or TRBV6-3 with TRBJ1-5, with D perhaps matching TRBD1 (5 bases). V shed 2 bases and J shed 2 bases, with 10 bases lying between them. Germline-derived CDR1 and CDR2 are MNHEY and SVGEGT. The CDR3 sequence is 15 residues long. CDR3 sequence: CASSYGGSGNQPQHF. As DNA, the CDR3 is TGTGCCAGCAGTTACGGGGGGTCGGGCAATCAGCCCCAGCATTTT.

CDR3 nucleotide sequence: TGTGCCAGCTCACCACCTACAGGGAGGGATCTGAACACTGAAGCTTTCTTT. It specifies CASSPPTGRDLNTEAFF. The chain is built from TRBV18 and TRBJ1-1; D may be TRBD1 (6 bases). Trimming removed 0 bases at V and 0 bases at J, with 14 bases between. This CDR3 is built from 17 residues. CDR1 is KGHSH and CDR2 is LQKENI in the germline V gene.

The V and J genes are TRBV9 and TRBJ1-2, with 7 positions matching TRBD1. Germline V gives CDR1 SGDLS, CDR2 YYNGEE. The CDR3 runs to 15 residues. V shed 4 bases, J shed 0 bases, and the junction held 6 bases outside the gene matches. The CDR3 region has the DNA TGTGCCAGCAGCACATCAGGGGGTTCTAACTATGGCTACACCTTC. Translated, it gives CASSTSGGSNYGYTF.

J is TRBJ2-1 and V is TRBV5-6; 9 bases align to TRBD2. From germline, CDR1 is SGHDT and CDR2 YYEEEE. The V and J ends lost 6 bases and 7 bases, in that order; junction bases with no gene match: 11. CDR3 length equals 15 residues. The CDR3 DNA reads TGTGCCAGCACCCCATTACCTAGCGGGATGAATGAGCAGTTCTTC. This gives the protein CASTPLPSGMNEQFF.

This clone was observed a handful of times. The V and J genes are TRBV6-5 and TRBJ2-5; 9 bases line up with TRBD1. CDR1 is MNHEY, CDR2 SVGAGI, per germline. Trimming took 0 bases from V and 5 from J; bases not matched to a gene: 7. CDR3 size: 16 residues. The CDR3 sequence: CASSYSLDRGYETQYF. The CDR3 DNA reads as TGTGCCAGCAGTTACTCTCTCGACAGGGGGTACGAGACCCAGTACTTC.

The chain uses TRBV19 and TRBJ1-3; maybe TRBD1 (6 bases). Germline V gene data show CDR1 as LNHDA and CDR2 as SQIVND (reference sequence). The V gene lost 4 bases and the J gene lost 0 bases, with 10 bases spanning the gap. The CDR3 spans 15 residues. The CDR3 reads CASSTVGGSGNTIYF. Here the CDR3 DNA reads TGTGCCAGTAGTACGGTAGGGGGCTCTGGAAACACCATATATTTT. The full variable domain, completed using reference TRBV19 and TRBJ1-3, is DGGITQSPKYLFRKEGQNVTLSCEQNLNHDAMYWYRQDPGQGLRLIYYSQIVNDFQKGDIAEGYSVSREKKESFPLTVTSAQKNPTAFYLCASSTVGGSGNTIYFGEGSWLTVV.

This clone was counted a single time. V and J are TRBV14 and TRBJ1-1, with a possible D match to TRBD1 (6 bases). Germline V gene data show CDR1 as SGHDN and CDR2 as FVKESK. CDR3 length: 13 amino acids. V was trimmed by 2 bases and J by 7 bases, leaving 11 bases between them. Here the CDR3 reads CASSQQIGGEAFF. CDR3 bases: TGTGCCAGCAGCCAACAGATAGGGGGTGAAGCTTTCTTT.

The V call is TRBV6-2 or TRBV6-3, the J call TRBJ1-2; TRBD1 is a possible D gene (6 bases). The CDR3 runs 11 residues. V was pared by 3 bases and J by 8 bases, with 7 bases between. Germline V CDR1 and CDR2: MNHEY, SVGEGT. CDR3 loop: CASSYGGGYTF. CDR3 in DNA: TGTGCCAGCAGTTATGGGGGCGGCTACACCTTC.

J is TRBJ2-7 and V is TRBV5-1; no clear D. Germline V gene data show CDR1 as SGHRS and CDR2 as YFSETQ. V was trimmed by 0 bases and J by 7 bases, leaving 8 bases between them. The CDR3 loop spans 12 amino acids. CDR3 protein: CASSLVATEQYF. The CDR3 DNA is TGCGCCAGCAGCTTGGTGGCCACGGAGCAGTACTTC.

The CDR3 protein is CASSQGVWEQFF. CDR3 sequence (DNA): TGTGCCAGCAGCCAAGGAGTATGGGAGCAGTTCTTC. The chain joins TRBV3-1 (or the pseudogene TRBV3-2) to TRBJ2-1; D is uncertain. The CDR3 loop spans 12 amino acids. V lost 1 base, J lost 10 bases, and 8 bases lay in between. Germline-derived CDR1 and CDR2 are LGHDT and YNNKEL (reference sequence).

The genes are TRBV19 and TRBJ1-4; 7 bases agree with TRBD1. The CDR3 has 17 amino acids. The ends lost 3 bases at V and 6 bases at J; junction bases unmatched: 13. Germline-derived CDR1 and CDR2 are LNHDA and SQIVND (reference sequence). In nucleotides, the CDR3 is TGTGCCAGTAGTATCTCGACAGGGAATTTATTGCATGAAAAACTGTTTTTT. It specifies CASSISTGNLLHEKLFF.